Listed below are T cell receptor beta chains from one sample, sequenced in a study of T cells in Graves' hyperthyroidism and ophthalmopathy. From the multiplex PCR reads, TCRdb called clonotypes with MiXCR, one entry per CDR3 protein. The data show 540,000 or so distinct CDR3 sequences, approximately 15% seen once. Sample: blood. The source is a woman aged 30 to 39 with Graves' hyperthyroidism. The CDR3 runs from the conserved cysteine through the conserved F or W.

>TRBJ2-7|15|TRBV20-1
CSARDLAEPDYEQYF
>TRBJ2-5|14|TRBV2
CASSGTPHQETQYF
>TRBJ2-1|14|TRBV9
CASSVGRVVDEQFF
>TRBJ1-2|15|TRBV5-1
CASSLAAGGARTYTF
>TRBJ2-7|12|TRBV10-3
CAISDTSYEQYF
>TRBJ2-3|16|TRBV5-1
CASSPSAGGDTDTQYF
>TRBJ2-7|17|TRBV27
CASSNAKTAGLIYEQYF
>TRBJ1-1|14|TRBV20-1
CSARAQWGNTEAFF
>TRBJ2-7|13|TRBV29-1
CSVASGGSYEQYF
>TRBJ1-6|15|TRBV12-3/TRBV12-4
CASRPGGAAHSPLHF
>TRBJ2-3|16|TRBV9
CASSASGAGSSDTQYF
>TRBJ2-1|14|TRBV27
CASSSGLLYNEQFF
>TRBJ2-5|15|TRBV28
CASSPRTSGKETQYF
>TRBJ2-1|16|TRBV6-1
CASSDPGTSGYNEQFF
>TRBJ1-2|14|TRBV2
CASRRTYGTRGYTF
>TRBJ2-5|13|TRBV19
CASSSRDEETQYF